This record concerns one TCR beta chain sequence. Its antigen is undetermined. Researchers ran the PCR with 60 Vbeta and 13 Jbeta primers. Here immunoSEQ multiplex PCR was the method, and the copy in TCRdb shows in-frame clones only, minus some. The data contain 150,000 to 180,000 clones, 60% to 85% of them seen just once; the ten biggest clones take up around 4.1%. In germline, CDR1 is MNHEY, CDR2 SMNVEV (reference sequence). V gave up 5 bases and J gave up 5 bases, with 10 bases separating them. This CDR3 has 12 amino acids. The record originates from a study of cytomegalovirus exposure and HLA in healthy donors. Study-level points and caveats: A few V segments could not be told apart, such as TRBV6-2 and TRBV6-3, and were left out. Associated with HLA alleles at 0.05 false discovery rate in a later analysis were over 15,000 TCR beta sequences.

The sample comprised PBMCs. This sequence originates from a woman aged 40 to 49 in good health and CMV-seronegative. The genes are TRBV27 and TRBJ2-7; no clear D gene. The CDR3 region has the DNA TGTGCCAGCAGTGGTAGATCCCACGAGCAGTACTTC. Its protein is CASSGRSHEQYF.